This T cell receptor (beta chain) was identified during a study of vaccination and CD4 T cells after COVID-19. Study as a whole: Comprising six males and four females, the convalescent participants counted two Hispanic individuals among them. Blood was drawn a median around 70 days post second dose, range 14 to 241.

Germline lookup yields CDR1 LNHDA and CDR2 SQIVND (reference sequence). The CDR3 is 15 residues long. Trimming shortened V by 2 bases and J by 4 bases, and 14 bases separated the two germline ends. As to this clonotype: Its target is not known.

Sample time point: late sampling 161 to 241 days after vaccination in three convalescent patients. Treatment given: roughly ten-day PBMC culture with coronavirus spike peptide pools or control peptides (ViraFEST assay). About 1.8 million PBMCs went into each well for culture with approximately 9.4 IU/ml IL-2 and 10 ug/ml peptide pools. The study sequenced cultured CD4+ T cell DNA using the Oncomine TCR Beta short-read assay. TCRdb reprocessed the PCR reads via MiXCR and lists one record per CDR3 protein. The sample has 20,000 to 25,000 distinct CDR3 sequences; roughly 46% are singletons. This TCR came from a human donor who had recovered from COVID-19. J is TRBJ1-2 and V is TRBV19, with a possible D match to TRBD1 (5 bases). Sample: CD4+ T cells from blood, cultured in vitro, taken about 7 months after SARS-CoV-2 vaccination. The CDR3 reads CASSIQGRPPYGYTF. CDR3 sequence (DNA): TGTGCCAGTAGTATACAGGGCAGACCCCCCTATGGCTACACCTTC.